The sequence of this T cell receptor beta chain was determined in a study of OX40 agonist ivuxolimab in advanced cancers. Study at large: In this cohort, patients received ivuxolimab, an agonistic anti-OX40 (CD134) antibody. Across the patients, intravenous ivuxolimab was delivered every 2 weeks at 0.01 to 10 mg/kg. Enrolled patients in dose escalation had cancers that were hepatocellular carcinoma, melanoma, renal cell or head and neck cancer.

CDR1 and CDR2 from the germline V gene are MDHEN and SYDVKM. The CDR3 length is 13 residues. Between the trimmed V and J ends, which lost 3 bases and 10 bases, there was a span of 15 bases. Generated by immunoSEQ multiplex PCR, the TCRdb table keeps only in-frame clones and is missing some. The profile shows 100,000 to 120,000 clones, approximately 89% of them singletons. The sequence was collected from an adult with an advanced solid tumor such as melanoma, head and neck, liver or kidney cancer. This chain links TRBV28 with TRBJ1-2; D is unresolved. Specimen: CD4+ or CD8+ T cells sorted from blood, collected in a trial of the OX40 agonist ivuxolimab. DNA for the CDR3: TGTGCCAGCAGTTTCAGGCAGACGCCATACTACACCTTC. Its translation: CASSFRQTPYYTF.